This is a list of T cell receptor beta chains from one sample in a study of T cells in tuberculosis. Assay used: immunoSEQ multiplex PCR; TCRdb lists only in-frame clones, some missing. The data contain tens of thousands of clones, roughly 88% of them singletons. The sample taken for sequencing was CD1b-GMM tetramer-negative cells sorted from PBMCs. The origin of the receptors is an adult woman with latent tuberculosis. Both conserved end residues are part of each CDR3. A D gene is named only where the DNA matches it firmly. Where a row states a size, it is once, few, many or the class of an expanded clone; other rows omit it.

CDR3 DNA: TGTGCCAGTAGTATAAGGACTAGCGGGGGGGCGGGGAATGAGCAGTTCTTC; CDR3 protein: CASSIRTSGGAGNEQFF; clone size: -; V gene: TRBV19; J gene: TRBJ2-1; D gene: TRBD2
CDR3 DNA: TGCGCCAGCAGCTTGGAGCAGGGGGCGAGTGGAAAACTGTTTTTT; CDR3 protein: CASSLEQGASGKLFF; clone size: once; V gene: TRBV5-1; J gene: TRBJ1-4; D gene: TRBD1
CDR3 DNA: TGTGCCAGCAGCCCGGGGTTCGCGAACACCGGGGAGCTGTTTTTT; CDR3 protein: CASSPGFANTGELFF; clone size: -; V gene: TRBV7-8; J gene: TRBJ2-2; D gene: -
CDR3 DNA: -; CDR3 protein: CASSFARGSGNTIYF; clone size: -; V gene: TRBV12-1; J gene: TRBJ1-3; D gene: -
CDR3 DNA: TGTGCCAGCAGTTTAAGGACTAACAGCCATGGGGAGCTGTTTTTT; CDR3 protein: CASSLRTNSHGELFF; clone size: -; V gene: TRBV28; J gene: TRBJ2-2; D gene: -
CDR3 DNA: TGCGCCAGCAGCTTGGTAGGGGGCGAGACCACAGATACGCAGTATTTT; CDR3 protein: CASSLVGGETTDTQYF; clone size: -; V gene: TRBV5-1; J gene: TRBJ2-3; D gene: TRBD1
CDR3 DNA: TGTGCCAGCAGCACCACATCCAGGGGCAGGAGGACTGAAGCTTTCTTT; CDR3 protein: CASSTTSRGRRTEAFF; clone size: -; V gene: TRBV7-9; J gene: TRBJ1-1; D gene: -
CDR3 DNA: TGTGCCAGCAGCCGTGGGGGGGGCAGGGCAGATACGCAGTATTTT; CDR3 protein: CASSRGGGRADTQYF; clone size: -; V gene: TRBV11-2; J gene: TRBJ2-3; D gene: -
CDR3 DNA: TGTGCCAGCAGAGCGGACAGGGGCGGAAACACCATATATTTT; CDR3 protein: CASRADRGGNTIYF; clone size: -; V gene: TRBV2; J gene: TRBJ1-3; D gene: TRBD1
CDR3 DNA: TGCGCCAGCAGCTTGGCGGAAGTAGCGGGGGGCTTAACGAGCTCCTACAATGAGCAGTTCTTC; CDR3 protein: CASSLAEVAGGLTSSYNEQFF; clone size: -; V gene: TRBV5-1; J gene: TRBJ2-1; D gene: TRBD2
CDR3 DNA: TGCGCCAGCAGCTTGACTAGCGGGGGGATCGTAGATGAGCAGTTCTTC; CDR3 protein: CASSLTSGGIVDEQFF; clone size: -; V gene: TRBV5-1; J gene: TRBJ2-1; D gene: TRBD2
CDR3 DNA: TGTGCCAGCAGCTTAGCGAGTAGCACAGATACGCAGTATTTT; CDR3 protein: CASSLASSTDTQYF; clone size: -; V gene: TRBV9; J gene: TRBJ2-3; D gene: -
CDR3 DNA: TGCGCCAGCAGCGTAGACAGGGGGAATTCACCCCTCCACTTT; CDR3 protein: CASSVDRGNSPLHF; clone size: -; V gene: TRBV5-1; J gene: TRBJ1-6; D gene: TRBD1
CDR3 DNA: TGTGCCAGCAGCCAGGTCCCTTCCGGGGAGCTGTTTTTT; CDR3 protein: CASSQVPSGELFF; clone size: -; V gene: TRBV5-4; J gene: TRBJ2-2; D gene: -
CDR3 DNA: TGTGCCAGCAGCTTGGCCGGGAGGGGCCAAGAGACCCAGTACTTC; CDR3 protein: CASSLAGRGQETQYF; clone size: -; V gene: TRBV5-6; J gene: TRBJ2-5; D gene: TRBD2
CDR3 DNA: TGTGCCAGCAGCTTAAACAGGGATTTGAACACTGAAGCTTTCTTT; CDR3 protein: CASSLNRDLNTEAFF; clone size: -; V gene: TRBV5-6; J gene: TRBJ1-1; D gene: -
CDR3 DNA: TGTGCCAGCAGACCCAATTCCCAGGGGGCCAGAGAGACCCAGTACTTC; CDR3 protein: CASRPNSQGARETQYF; clone size: -; V gene: TRBV7-2; J gene: TRBJ2-5; D gene: TRBD1
CDR3 DNA: TGTGCCTCTAGAATCCAATCCTACGAGCAGTACTTC; CDR3 protein: CASRIQSYEQYF; clone size: -; V gene: TRBV30; J gene: TRBJ2-7; D gene: -
CDR3 DNA: TGTGCCAGCAGCCCCAACGGGGGGGCGCGTAACTACGAGCAGTACTTC; CDR3 protein: CASSPNGGARNYEQYF; clone size: few; V gene: TRBV27; J gene: TRBJ2-7; D gene: TRBD2
CDR3 DNA: TGTGCCAGCAGTGAAGGCCAAGCGGGGGGGCTTAGCTCCTACAATGAGCAGTTCTTC; CDR3 protein: CASSEGQAGGLSSYNEQFF; clone size: once; V gene: TRBV6-1; J gene: TRBJ2-1; D gene: TRBD2
CDR3 DNA: TGTGCCAGCGGCTACCTTCCTAGCGGGGACACCGGGGAGCTGTTTTTT; CDR3 protein: CASGYLPSGDTGELFF; clone size: -; V gene: TRBV27; J gene: TRBJ2-2; D gene: TRBD2
CDR3 DNA: TGTGCCAGCAGCCCGGCAGGGGTAATATACGAGCAGTACTTC; CDR3 protein: CASSPAGVIYEQYF; clone size: -; V gene: TRBV14; J gene: TRBJ2-7; D gene: -
CDR3 DNA: TGTGCCAGCAAGGAGGGAAATTCACCCCTCCACTTT; CDR3 protein: CASKEGNSPLHF; clone size: -; V gene: TRBV6-5; J gene: TRBJ1-6; D gene: -
CDR3 DNA: TGTGCCACCACGGACAGGGAGACAGATACGCAGTATTTT; CDR3 protein: CATTDRETDTQYF; clone size: once; V gene: TRBV2; J gene: TRBJ2-3; D gene: TRBD1
CDR3 DNA: TGTGCCAGCAGTCGCCAGGGGGGCACCGGGGAGCTGTTTTTT; CDR3 protein: CASSRQGGTGELFF; clone size: -; V gene: TRBV25-1; J gene: TRBJ2-2; D gene: -
CDR3 DNA: TGTGCCAGCAGCTTAGGCCCGACACTTCAAGAGACCCAGTACTTC; CDR3 protein: CASSLGPTLQETQYF; clone size: once; V gene: TRBV7-3; J gene: TRBJ2-5; D gene: -
CDR3 DNA: TGTGCCAGCAGCCCTAGGTCGGGCAGGGGGCGAGAGACCCAGTACTTC; CDR3 protein: CASSPRSGRGRETQYF; clone size: -; V gene: TRBV11-2; J gene: TRBJ2-5; D gene: TRBD1
CDR3 DNA: TGTGCCAGTAGTTTACAGGGGAGTGGGTTCACTGAAGCTTTCTTT; CDR3 protein: CASSLQGSGFTEAFF; clone size: once; V gene: TRBV19; J gene: TRBJ1-1; D gene: TRBD1
CDR3 DNA: TGTGCCAGCAGCTTGGCGGGCGAGCAGTTCTTC; CDR3 protein: CASSLAGEQFF; clone size: once; V gene: TRBV13; J gene: TRBJ2-1; D gene: -
CDR3 DNA: TGTGCCTGGACCTTAGGGGGGGGCACTGAAGCTTTCTTT; CDR3 protein: CAWTLGGGTEAFF; clone size: -; V gene: TRBV30; J gene: TRBJ1-1; D gene: -
CDR3 DNA: TGTGCCAGCAGTGAAGATGCGACAGGGTCAGAGACCCAGTACTTC; CDR3 protein: CASSEDATGSETQYF; clone size: -; V gene: TRBV6-1; J gene: TRBJ2-5; D gene: TRBD1
CDR3 DNA: TGTGCCAGCAGCCGAGGGGGTATGGACGGGGAGCTGTTTTTT; CDR3 protein: CASSRGGMDGELFF; clone size: -; V gene: TRBV5-4; J gene: TRBJ2-2; D gene: -
CDR3 DNA: TGTGCCAGCAGCTTAGTAGTTCCCTTGAACACCGGGGAGCTGTTTTTT; CDR3 protein: CASSLVVPLNTGELFF; clone size: -; V gene: TRBV7-2; J gene: TRBJ2-2; D gene: -
CDR3 DNA: TGTGCCAGCAGCTGGACCGCAGGGGGCCTTAGCAATCAGCCCCAGCATTTT; CDR3 protein: CASSWTAGGLSNQPQHF; clone size: -; V gene: TRBV5-6; J gene: TRBJ1-5; D gene: TRBD1
CDR3 DNA: TGTGCCAGCAGCCCCCGGCTAGCCCTTACGCAGTATTTT; CDR3 protein: CASSPRLALTQYF; clone size: -; V gene: TRBV7-2; J gene: TRBJ2-3; D gene: -
CDR3 DNA: TGCAGCGTTGCCGGGACAGGGCGCGAAAAACTGTTTTTT; CDR3 protein: CSVAGTGREKLFF; clone size: -; V gene: TRBV29-1; J gene: TRBJ1-4; D gene: TRBD1
CDR3 DNA: TGTGCCAGTAGTCCCCGGGGTTATAGCAATCAGCCCCAGCATTTT; CDR3 protein: CASSPRGYSNQPQHF; clone size: -; V gene: TRBV19; J gene: TRBJ1-5; D gene: -
CDR3 DNA: TGTGCCAGCGAGCCGGGATCAGATACGCAGTATTTT; CDR3 protein: CASEPGSDTQYF; clone size: -; V gene: TRBV6-6; J gene: TRBJ2-3; D gene: -
CDR3 DNA: TGTGCCAGCGGGAACAGGGGAGACGGACAAGAGACCCAGTACTTC; CDR3 protein: CASGNRGDGQETQYF; clone size: -; V gene: TRBV2; J gene: TRBJ2-5; D gene: TRBD1
CDR3 DNA: TGTGCCAGCAGCGGTAGCCTTTATGGCTACACCTTC; CDR3 protein: CASSGSLYGYTF; clone size: once; V gene: TRBV5-6; J gene: TRBJ1-2; D gene: -
CDR3 DNA: TGTGCCAGCAGTTTATCCCTAGCGGCCGGGGAGCTGTTTTTT; CDR3 protein: CASSLSLAAGELFF; clone size: -; V gene: TRBV27; J gene: TRBJ2-2; D gene: TRBD2
CDR3 DNA: TGTGCCAGCAGCCAAGGAATGGTAGGGGGCCAACAAGAGACCCAGTACTTC; CDR3 protein: CASSQGMVGGQQETQYF; clone size: -; V gene: TRBV14; J gene: TRBJ2-5; D gene: TRBD1
CDR3 DNA: TGTGCCAGCAGTCGGACAGGGGGAAACACTGAAGCTTTCTTT; CDR3 protein: CASSRTGGNTEAFF; clone size: -; V gene: TRBV6-5; J gene: TRBJ1-1; D gene: TRBD1
CDR3 DNA: TGTGCCAGCTCACTAAGGACAGGGGAGAACACTGAAGCTTTCTTT; CDR3 protein: CASSLRTGENTEAFF; clone size: -; V gene: TRBV18; J gene: TRBJ1-1; D gene: TRBD1
CDR3 DNA: TGTGCCAGCAGTTTATCCCAGGGCAATCAGCCCCAGCATTTT; CDR3 protein: CASSLSQGNQPQHF; clone size: -; V gene: TRBV28; J gene: TRBJ1-5; D gene: -
CDR3 DNA: TGTGCCAGCAGTGATCGGACTAGCGGGGGGGCCTACAATGAGCAGTTCTTC; CDR3 protein: CASSDRTSGGAYNEQFF; clone size: once; V gene: TRBV25-1; J gene: TRBJ2-1; D gene: TRBD2